This T cell receptor beta chain appears in the sequencing data of a study of blood T cells in healthy people across ages. PCR was performed a second time for roughly 7 to 11 cycles using a sample-barcoded 5' primer and a J-beta primer mix. TCRdb re-called the 5' RACE reads with MiXCR, one entry per CDR3 protein. The data contain about 1.4 million distinct CDR3 sequences, 55% to 75% of them seen just once; the ten biggest clones take up about 6.7%. Worth noting for this clonotype: Antigen unknown.

Findings and limits, study-wide: Age showed a roughly linear inverse relationship with TCR beta diversity per million T cells. With donor CMV status unknown, expanded clonotype changes were possibly confounded.

Peripheral blood from each donor was collected in a volume of 8 to 10 milliliters. PBMCs were isolated at a quantity of at least 6 million per sample. This sequence was found in a man aged 18 to 30 in good health. Sequenced input: blood.

CDR3 bases: TGTGCCAGCAGCAGTAGAGGGCGGGACCCTCTCTACGAGCAGTACTTC. Translated, it gives CASSSRGRDPLYEQYF. The chain is built from TRBV7-8 and TRBJ2-7; TRBD2 is a possible D gene (6 bases). The germline V gene has CDR1 SGHVS and CDR2 FQNEAQ. This CDR3 contains 16 residues. Deletions cut 5 bases from V and 3 bases from J, with 20 bases between.